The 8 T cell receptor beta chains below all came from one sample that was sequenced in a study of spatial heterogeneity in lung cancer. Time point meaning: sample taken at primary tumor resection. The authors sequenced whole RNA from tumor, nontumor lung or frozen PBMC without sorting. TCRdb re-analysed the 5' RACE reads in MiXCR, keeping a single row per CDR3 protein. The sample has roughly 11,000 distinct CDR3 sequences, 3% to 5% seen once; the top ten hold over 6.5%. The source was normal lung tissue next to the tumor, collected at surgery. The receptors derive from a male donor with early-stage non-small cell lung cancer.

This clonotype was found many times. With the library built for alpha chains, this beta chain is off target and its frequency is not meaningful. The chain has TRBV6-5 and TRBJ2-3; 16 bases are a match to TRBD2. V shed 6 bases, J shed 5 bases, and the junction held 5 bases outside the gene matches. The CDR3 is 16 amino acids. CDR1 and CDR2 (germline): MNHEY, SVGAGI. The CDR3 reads CASRRGLAGGEDTQYF. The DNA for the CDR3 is TGTGCCAGCAGACGGGGACTAGCGGGAGGGGAAGATACGCAGTATTTT.

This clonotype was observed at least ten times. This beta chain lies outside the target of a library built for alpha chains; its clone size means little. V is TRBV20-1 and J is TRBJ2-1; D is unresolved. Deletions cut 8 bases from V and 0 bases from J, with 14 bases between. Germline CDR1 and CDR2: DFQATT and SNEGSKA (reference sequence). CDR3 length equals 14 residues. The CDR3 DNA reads TGCAGTACAGTTCCGATAAGCTCCTACAATGAGCAGTTCTTC. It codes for CSTVPISSYNEQFF.

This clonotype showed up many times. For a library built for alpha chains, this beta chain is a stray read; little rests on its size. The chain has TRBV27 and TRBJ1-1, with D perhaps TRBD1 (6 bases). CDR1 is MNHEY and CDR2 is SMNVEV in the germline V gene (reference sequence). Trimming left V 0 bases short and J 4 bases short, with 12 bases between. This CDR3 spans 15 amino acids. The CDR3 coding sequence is TGTGCCAGCAGTTTATCCGGGGGCGCCAGCACTGAAGCTTTCTTT. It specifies CASSLSGGASTEAFF.

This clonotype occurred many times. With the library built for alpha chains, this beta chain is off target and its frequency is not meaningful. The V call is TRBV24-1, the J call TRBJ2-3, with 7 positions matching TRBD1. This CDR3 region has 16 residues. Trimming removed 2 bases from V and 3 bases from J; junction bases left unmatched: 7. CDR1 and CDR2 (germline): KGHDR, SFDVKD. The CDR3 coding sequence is TGTGCCACCAGTGATTCTGGACAGGTAGGGACAGATACGCAGTATTTT. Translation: CATSDSGQVGTDTQYF.

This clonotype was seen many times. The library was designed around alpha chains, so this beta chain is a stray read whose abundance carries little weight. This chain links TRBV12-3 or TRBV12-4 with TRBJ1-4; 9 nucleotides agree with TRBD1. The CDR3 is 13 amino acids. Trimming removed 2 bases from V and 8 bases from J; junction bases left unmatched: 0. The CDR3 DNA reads TGTGCCAGCAGTTTAACAGGGGGCGAAAAACTGTTTTTT. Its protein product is CASSLTGGEKLFF.

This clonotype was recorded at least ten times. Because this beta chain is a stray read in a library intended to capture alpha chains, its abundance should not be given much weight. The CDR3 region has the DNA TGTGCCAGCAGGTCCAGCCTAAGGGAGCAGTTCTTC. Its translation is CASRSSLREQFF. This chain uses TRBV28 with TRBJ2-1, with D uncertain. Trimming shortened V by 6 bases and J by 10 bases, and 13 bases separated the two germline ends. This CDR3 contains 12 residues. CDR1 is MDHEN, CDR2 SYDVKM, per germline.

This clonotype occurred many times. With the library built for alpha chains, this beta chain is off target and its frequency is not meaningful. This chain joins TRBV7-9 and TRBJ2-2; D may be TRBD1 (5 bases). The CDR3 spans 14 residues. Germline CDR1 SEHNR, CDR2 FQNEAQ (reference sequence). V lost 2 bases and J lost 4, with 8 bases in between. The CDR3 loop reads CASSLRQGTGELFF. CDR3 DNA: TGTGCCAGCAGCTTACGGCAGGGCACCGGGGAGCTGTTTTTT.

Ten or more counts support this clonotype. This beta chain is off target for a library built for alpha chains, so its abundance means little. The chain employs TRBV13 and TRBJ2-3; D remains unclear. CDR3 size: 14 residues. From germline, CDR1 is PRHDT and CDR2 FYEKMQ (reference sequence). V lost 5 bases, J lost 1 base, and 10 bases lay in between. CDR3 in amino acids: CASSLDTGTDTQYF. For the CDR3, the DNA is TGTGCCAGCAGCCTCGATACAGGCACAGATACGCAGTATTTT.